The 24 T cell receptor beta chains listed next were all sequenced from one sample in a study of regulatory T cells in long-lasting Graves disease (dated by TCRdb to the early 2020s). Receptor amplification or capture employed multiplex PCR. TCRdb names Illumina HiSeq 4000 as the instrument used. iRepertoire HTBI primers and Arm-PCR amplification of CDR3 regions were used to construct TCR beta libraries. TCRdb trimmed the raw reads at Q25, called clones with MiXCR and kept productive beta chains. Rows with a matching CDR3 protein are joined into one entry that keeps the most common DNA and genes. The sample includes about 470,000 distinct CDR3 sequences, with about 15% observed a single time. Of the sample, 16% falls within the top ten clones. The time point label, as the study defines it: newly diagnosed GD, antithyroid drugs for less than 3 months. RNA was extracted from PBMCs in TRIzol for both TCR sequencing and RNA sequencing.

The same data also contributed to another study, on T cells in Graves' hyperthyroidism and ophthalmopathy.

This specimen was peripheral blood mononuclear cells (PBMCs), taken at new diagnosis, from a patient treated with antithyroid drugs. The receptors come from a woman younger than 45 with Graves disease. Donor details come from another sample of the same person, matched by shared clones.

The chain uses TRBV20-1 and TRBJ2-2; D unclear. V lost 0 bases and J 5 bases, leaving 4 bases between the germline ends. This CDR3 comprises 12 residues. Germline CDR1 is DFQATT and CDR2 is SNEGSKA (reference sequence). Here the CDR3 reads CSARDHTGELFF. The CDR3 DNA is TGCAGTGCTAGAGATCATACCGGGGAGCTGTTTTTT.

The V gene is TRBV19, the J gene TRBJ1-1; D perhaps matches TRBD1 (5 bases). V shed 10 bases and J shed 1 base, with 16 bases lying between them. Germline CDR1 is LNHDA and CDR2 is SQIVND (reference sequence). The CDR3 runs to 14 residues. CDR3 DNA: TGTGCCACCGACCCAGGGCGCGCGAACACTGAAGCTTTCTTT. Protein: CATDPGRANTEAFF.

This clonotype was recorded a few times. The V gene is TRBV10-3, the J gene TRBJ1-4, with a weak D call TRBD1 (6 bases). Between the trimmed V and J ends, which lost 4 bases and 7 bases, there was a span of 19 bases. The CDR3 has 16 residues. The germline gives CDR1 ENHRY, CDR2 SYGVKD. CDR3 sequence (DNA): TGTGCCATCAGTGCGGGGGCGCTAGGGACGCGTGAAAAACTGTTTTTT. Protein sequence: CAISAGALGTREKLFF.

The chain uses TRBV7-9 and TRBJ2-7, with D possibly matching TRBD1 (6 bases). CDR3 size: 13 residues. CDR1 and CDR2 from the germline V gene are SEHNR and FQNEAQ (reference sequence). V was trimmed by 8 bases and J by 2 bases, leaving 13 bases between them. CDR3 nucleotide sequence: TGTGCCAGCTCCATCCAGGGGACCTACGAGCAGTACTTC. Translated: CASSIQGTYEQYF.

In its sample, this clonotype was seen many times. The chain couples TRBV7-9 to TRBJ2-1; the match to TRBD2 covers 12 bases. This CDR3 has 16 amino acids. V shed 5 bases, J shed 2 bases, and the junction held 4 bases outside the gene matches. The germline V gene encodes CDR1 SEHNR and CDR2 FQNEAQ (reference sequence). The CDR3 DNA follows: TGTGCCAGCAGCCAGACTAGCGGGGGAGCCTACAATGAGCAGTTCTTC. Its protein product is CASSQTSGGAYNEQFF.

This clonotype was seen more than once but under ten times. A much bigger clone sits one base away, suggesting this may be a read error. It is unclear where the CDR3 begins or ends on the DNA, so no DNA is shown, and the CDR3 is as TCRdb lists it. The V and J genes are TRBV27 and TRBJ2-1; the table's D call, TRBD2, has no DNA check behind it. The germline V gene has CDR1 MNHEY and CDR2 SMNVEV (reference sequence). The CDR3 has 15 amino acids, counting both end residues. CDR3 protein: CASSSFGGGNNEQLF.

This clonotype was picked up many times. V gene TRBV29-1 combines with J gene TRBJ2-5, with D tentatively TRBD2 (6 bases). Germline loops: CDR1 SQVTM, CDR2 ANQGSEA. The V and J ends lost 4 bases and 5 bases respectively, with 14 bases between them. The CDR3 extends over 13 amino acids. This CDR3 reads CSVVGGEMETQYF. The CDR3 bases are TGCAGCGTTGTGGGGGGTGAGATGGAGACCCAGTACTTC. The whole variable domain, remainder taken from reference TRBV29-1 and TRBJ2-5, is SAVISQKPSRDICQRGTSLTIQCQVDSQVTMMFWYRQQPGQSLTLIATANQGSEATYESGFVIDKFPISRPNLTFSTLTVSNMSPEDSSIYLCSVVGGEMETQYFGPGTRLLVL.

This rearrangement joins TRBV6-9 to TRBJ2-4; 9 nucleotides match TRBD1. With 4 bases clipped from V and 11 bases from J, the junction kept 9 bases outside the gene matches. The CDR3 spans 14 residues. Per the germline V gene, CDR1 is MNHGY and CDR2 is SVAAGI. The chain's CDR3 is CASSSGTGLFFQYF. In DNA form, the CDR3 reads TGTGCCAGCAGTTCCGGGACAGGGTTATTTTTTCAGTACTTC.

This clonotype has just a few counts. The V and J genes are TRBV19 and TRBJ1-2; no clear D. Trimming took off 4 bases at V and 3 bases at J, with 6 bases between the two ends. This CDR3 is 12 amino acids long. The germline CDR1 and CDR2 sequences are LNHDA and SQIVND (reference sequence). The DNA for the CDR3 is TGTGCCAGTAGTAGGGCAGACTATGGCTACACCTTC. Residues: CASSRADYGYTF.

This clonotype was picked up many times. The chain carries TRBV12-3 or TRBV12-4 and TRBJ2-7; 8 nucleotides line up with TRBD1. The CDR3 loop spans 15 amino acids. Trimming removed 5 bases from V and 2 bases from J; junction bases left unmatched: 8. The DNA for the CDR3 is TGTGCCAGCAGTAACGGACAGGGAAGGACCTACGAGCAGTACTTC. It specifies CASSNGQGRTYEQYF.

This clonotype was seen many times. The chain employs TRBV20-1 and TRBJ1-5, with no clear D. This CDR3 comprises 18 residues. V lost 5 bases to trimming and J lost 2 bases, with 25 bases between them. The germline V gene encodes CDR1 DFQATT and CDR2 SNEGSKA (reference sequence). For the CDR3, the DNA is TGCAGTGCTTCCAACCCTTTCGGGCGCGAGGCGGGCAATCAGCCCCAGCATTTT. Encoded protein: CSASNPFGREAGNQPQHF.

This chain connects TRBV7-9 to TRBJ1-1, with D possibly TRBD1 on 5 matching bases. Germline assignment: CDR1 SEHNR and CDR2 FQNEAQ (reference sequence). The CDR3 has 14 residues. The V end was cut by 6 bases, the J end by 4 bases, with 15 bases between. CDR3 region: CASSVSTGGTEAFF. The CDR3 nucleotides read TGTGCCAGCAGTGTATCTACGGGGGGCACTGAAGCTTTCTTT.

In this sample, this clonotype turned up many times. This chain connects TRBV30 to TRBJ1-6; no definite D call. CDR1 is GTSNPN, CDR2 SVGIG, per germline (reference sequence). The CDR3 consists of 13 residues. Between the trimmed V and J ends, which lost 0 bases and 8 bases, there was a span of 8 bases. As DNA, the CDR3 is TGTGCCTGGAGTGTTGACACGTATTCACCCCTCCACTTT. Translating gives CAWSVDTYSPLHF.

V is TRBV5-1 and J is TRBJ1-1; D is unresolved. Germline V CDR1 and CDR2: SGHRS, YFSETQ. CDR3 length: 15 residues. V lost 0 bases and J 2 bases, leaving 11 bases between the germline ends. The DNA for the CDR3 is TGCGCCAGCAGCTTGGCCTGGATGGGAAACACTGAAGCTTTCTTT. Amino acids: CASSLAWMGNTEAFF. The variable domain in full, with the rest retrieved from reference TRBV5-1 and TRBJ1-1, is KAGVTQTPRYLIKTRGQQVTLSCSPISGHRSVSWYQQTPGQGLQFLFEYFSETQRNKGNFPGRFSGRQFSNSRSEMNVSTLELGDSALYLCASSLAWMGNTEAFFGQGTRLTVV.

The chain recombines TRBV29-1 with TRBJ2-5; possible D gene TRBD2, 6 bases. CDR1 is SQVTM, CDR2 ANQGSEA, per germline. This CDR3 contains 14 residues. Trimming stripped 6 bases from V and 1 base from J, with 15 bases between. The CDR3 nucleotides read TGCAGCGTGGACCTGGGGACTCCCCAAGAGACCCAGTACTTC. The encoded protein is CSVDLGTPQETQYF.

This clonotype turned up a few times. V and J are TRBV19 and TRBJ1-5, with TRBD1 as a possible D gene (6 bases). The CDR3 sequence is 17 residues long. Trimming removed 7 bases at V and 0 bases at J, with 19 bases between. CDR1 is LNHDA and CDR2 is SQIVND in the germline V gene (reference sequence). The CDR3 DNA reads as TGTGCCAGTATAAAGACAGAAGGGGGGTATAGCAATCAGCCCCAGCATTTT. The encoded protein is CASIKTEGGYSNQPQHF.

In its sample, this clonotype was seen many times. The CDR3 DNA sequence: TGTGCCAGCAGTCCCGGGACTAGCGGCTACGAGCAGTACTTC. It codes for CASSPGTSGYEQYF. V gene TRBV18 combines with J gene TRBJ2-7; 11 bases are shared with TRBD2. V lost 8 bases to trimming and J lost 3 bases; unmatched junction nucleotides: 6. This CDR3 spans 14 amino acids. Germline V CDR1 and CDR2: KGHSH, LQKENI.

This clonotype was found many times. The chain couples TRBV20-1 to TRBJ1-5; 7 bases agree with TRBD1. The ends lost 2 bases at V and 1 base at J; junction bases unmatched: 5. The CDR3 covers 15 residues. From germline, CDR1 is DFQATT and CDR2 SNEGSKA (reference sequence). In DNA form, the CDR3 reads TGCAGTGCTAGACCGACGGACAGGAGCAATCAGCCCCAGCATTTT. This gives the protein CSARPTDRSNQPQHF.

This clonotype was seen at least ten times. The chain recombines TRBV27 with TRBJ2-5; 10 bases match TRBD2. After removal of 5 bases from V and 4 bases from J, the junction contained 4 bases not matched to a gene. Germline V gene lookup returns CDR1 MNHEY and CDR2 SMNVEV (reference sequence). The CDR3 is 14 residues long. The CDR3 loop is CASSGRLAGETQYF. The CDR3 DNA reads as TGTGCCAGCAGTGGCCGACTAGCGGGAGAGACCCAGTACTTC.

This clonotype has at least ten counts. V and J are TRBV20-1 and TRBJ2-3; 12 bases align to TRBD2. There are 15 residues in the CDR3. V was pared by 5 bases and J by 0 bases, with 3 bases of the junction left unmatched. CDR1 is DFQATT, CDR2 SNEGSKA, per germline (reference sequence). CDR3 sequence: CSAGGTSGSTDTQYF. In nucleotides, the CDR3 is TGCAGTGCTGGGGGGACTAGCGGGAGCACAGATACGCAGTATTTT.

This clonotype was observed many times. This chain uses TRBV2 with TRBJ1-4; D not resolved. Germline assignment: CDR1 SNHLY and CDR2 FYNNEI. The CDR3 is 14 residues long. The V end was cut by 3 bases, the J end by 0 bases, with 5 bases between. The CDR3 nucleotides are TGTGCCAGCAGTGACAGTGCAACTAATGAAAAACTGTTTTTT. Residues: CASSDSATNEKLFF.

This clonotype was detected only a few times. The chain uses TRBV9 and TRBJ2-3, with TRBD2 matching over 8 bases. The CDR3 runs 16 residues. From germline, CDR1 is SGDLS and CDR2 YYNGEE. V gave up 0 bases and J gave up 5 bases; unmatched junction bases: 8. The CDR3 protein is CASSVVGRALQDTQYF. The CDR3 DNA reads as TGTGCCAGCAGCGTAGTCGGGAGGGCCCTCCAAGATACGCAGTATTTT.

Only a few counts were recorded for this clonotype. In nucleotides, the CDR3 is TGCGCCAGCAGCTTGGTTTCCGGGGCCAACGTCCTGACTTTC. This sequence encodes CASSLVSGANVLTF. This chain uses TRBV5-1 with TRBJ2-6; no clear D. This CDR3 contains 14 residues. V shed 0 bases and J shed 4 bases, with 5 bases lying between them. Germline V gene sequence: CDR1 SGHRS, CDR2 YFSETQ.

Many counts were recorded for this clonotype. V is TRBV29-1 and J is TRBJ2-7; D perhaps matches TRBD2 (5 bases). The CDR3 is made up of 13 amino acids. V was shortened by 4 bases and J by 2 bases, with 12 bases between the two germline ends. Germline assignment: CDR1 SQVTM and CDR2 ANQGSEA. In DNA, the CDR3 is TGCAGCGTTGGTTTCGAGGGAGCCTACGAGCAGTACTTC. Amino acids: CSVGFEGAYEQYF.